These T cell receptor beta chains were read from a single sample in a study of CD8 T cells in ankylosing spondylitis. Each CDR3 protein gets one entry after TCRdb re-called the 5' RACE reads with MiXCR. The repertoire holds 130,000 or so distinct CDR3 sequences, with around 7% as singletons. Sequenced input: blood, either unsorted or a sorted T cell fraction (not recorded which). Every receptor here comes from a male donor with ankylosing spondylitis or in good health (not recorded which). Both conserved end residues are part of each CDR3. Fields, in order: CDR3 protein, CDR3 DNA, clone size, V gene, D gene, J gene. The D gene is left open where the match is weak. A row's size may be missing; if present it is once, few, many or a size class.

cdr3_aa: CAIKGLAGDIPGELFF; cdr3_nt: TGTGCCATCAAGGGACTAGCGGGAGATATACCCGGGGAGCTGTTTTTT; clone_size: many; v_call: TRBV10-3; d_call: TRBD2; j_call: TRBJ2-2
cdr3_aa: CASSVVGQSGNTIYF; cdr3_nt: TGTGCCAGCAGCGTGGTTGGGCAGTCTGGAAACACCATATATTTT; clone_size: many; v_call: TRBV7-6; d_call: -; j_call: TRBJ1-3
cdr3_aa: CASSQDHETGGNQPQHF; cdr3_nt: TGCGCCAGCAGCCAAGACCACGAGACAGGGGGTAATCAGCCCCAGCATTTT; clone_size: few; v_call: TRBV4-1; d_call: TRBD1; j_call: TRBJ1-5
cdr3_aa: CASRGGWNQPQHF; cdr3_nt: TGTGCCAGTAGGGGTGGTTGGAATCAGCCCCAGCATTTT; clone_size: many; v_call: TRBV27; d_call: -; j_call: TRBJ1-5
cdr3_aa: CASNGLAGDRDTQYF; cdr3_nt: TGCGCCAGCAACGGACTAGCGGGGGATCGAGATACGCAGTATTTT; clone_size: many; v_call: TRBV5-1; d_call: TRBD2; j_call: TRBJ2-3
cdr3_aa: CASSPTGQGAFGNTIYF; cdr3_nt: TGTGCCAGCAGCCCTACCGGACAGGGGGCGTTTGGAAACACCATATATTTT; clone_size: many; v_call: TRBV9; d_call: TRBD1; j_call: TRBJ1-3
cdr3_aa: CAISDVRGLAGANEQFF; cdr3_nt: TGTGCCATCAGTGATGTTCGGGGACTAGCGGGAGCTAATGAGCAGTTCTTC; clone_size: many; v_call: TRBV10-3; d_call: TRBD2; j_call: TRBJ2-1
cdr3_aa: CASKGDRKTDTQYF; cdr3_nt: TGTGCCAGCAAAGGGGACAGGAAAACAGATACGCAGTATTTT; clone_size: many; v_call: TRBV25-1; d_call: TRBD1; j_call: TRBJ2-3
cdr3_aa: CASSPGTIGDTQYF; cdr3_nt: TGCGCCAGCAGCCCCGGGACGATCGGGGATACGCAGTATTTT; clone_size: few; v_call: TRBV5-1; d_call: -; j_call: TRBJ2-3
cdr3_aa: CAISEGDPMGAEQYF; cdr3_nt: TGTGCCATCAGTGAAGGGGACCCAATGGGTGCCGAGCAGTACTTC; clone_size: many; v_call: TRBV10-3; d_call: -; j_call: TRBJ2-7
cdr3_aa: CSVEDPPGSYEQYF; cdr3_nt: TGCAGCGTTGAAGACCCGCCGGGCTCCTACGAGCAGTACTTC; clone_size: many; v_call: TRBV29-1; d_call: -; j_call: TRBJ2-7
cdr3_aa: CASSLGQGRGEQYF; cdr3_nt: TGTGCCAGCAGCTTGGGACAGGGGCGTGGCGAGCAGTACTTC; clone_size: -; v_call: TRBV5-5; d_call: TRBD1; j_call: TRBJ2-7
cdr3_aa: CAWSAATSTDTQYF; cdr3_nt: TGTGCCTGGAGTGCGGCGACTAGCACAGATACGCAGTATTTT; clone_size: many; v_call: TRBV30; d_call: -; j_call: TRBJ2-3
cdr3_aa: CSVRRDGYTF; cdr3_nt: TGCAGCGTAAGACGGGATGGCTACACCTTC; clone_size: many; v_call: TRBV29-1; d_call: -; j_call: TRBJ1-2
cdr3_aa: CASSLWGTLGSEETQYF; cdr3_nt: TGTGCCAGCAGCTTATGGGGGACACTAGGATCCGAAGAGACCCAGTACTTC; clone_size: many; v_call: TRBV7-9; d_call: -; j_call: TRBJ2-5
cdr3_aa: CASSLGHSFYEQYF; cdr3_nt: TGTGCCAGCAGCCTTGGTCACAGCTTTTACGAGCAGTACTTC; clone_size: many; v_call: TRBV7-9; d_call: -; j_call: TRBJ2-7
cdr3_aa: CASSSPGGDNEQFF; cdr3_nt: TGTGCCAGCAGCTCCCCAGGGGGGGACAATGAGCAGTTCTTC; clone_size: few; v_call: TRBV7-3; d_call: -; j_call: TRBJ2-1
cdr3_aa: CSARGLVYEQYF; cdr3_nt: TGCAGTGCTAGAGGACTTGTCTACGAGCAGTACTTC; clone_size: -; v_call: TRBV20-1; d_call: -; j_call: TRBJ2-7
cdr3_aa: CASSETTGEGADTQYF; cdr3_nt: TGTGCCAGCAGTGAAACGACAGGGGAGGGAGCAGATACGCAGTATTTT; clone_size: many; v_call: TRBV6-4; d_call: -; j_call: TRBJ2-3
cdr3_aa: CASSLNAGTGNTYGYTF; cdr3_nt: TGCGCCAGCAGCTTGAACGCCGGGACAGGGAATACCTATGGCTACACCTTC; clone_size: -; v_call: TRBV5-1; d_call: TRBD1; j_call: TRBJ1-2
cdr3_aa: CATSDLTGADTQYF; cdr3_nt: TGTGCCACCAGTGATTTGACAGGGGCAGATACGCAGTATTTT; clone_size: many; v_call: TRBV24-1; d_call: TRBD1; j_call: TRBJ2-3
cdr3_aa: CASSLASGPDHEQFF; cdr3_nt: TGTGCCAGCAGCTTAGCCTCGGGCCCCGACCATGAGCAGTTCTTC; clone_size: many; v_call: TRBV7-9; d_call: -; j_call: TRBJ2-1
cdr3_aa: CASRRPGLEVYEQYF; cdr3_nt: TGCGCCAGCAGGCGTCCGGGTTTGGAGGTCTACGAGCAGTACTTC; clone_size: many; v_call: TRBV5-1; d_call: -; j_call: TRBJ2-7
cdr3_aa: CASTVAGDTGELFF; cdr3_nt: TGTGCCAGCACAGTCGCGGGGGACACCGGGGAGCTGTTTTTT; clone_size: many; v_call: TRBV12-3/TRBV12-4; d_call: TRBD2; j_call: TRBJ2-2
cdr3_aa: CASSGGGRGSGYTF; cdr3_nt: TGTGCCAGCAGTGGGGGGGGCAGGGGTAGTGGCTACACCTTC; clone_size: many; v_call: TRBV12-3/TRBV12-4; d_call: -; j_call: TRBJ1-2
cdr3_aa: CASKGLVMNTGELFF; cdr3_nt: TGTGCCAGCAAGGGACTGGTCATGAACACCGGGGAGCTGTTTTTT; clone_size: many; v_call: TRBV18; d_call: -; j_call: TRBJ2-2
cdr3_aa: CASSSGTGMGEQYF; cdr3_nt: TGTGCCAGCAGCTCCGGGACAGGGATGGGCGAGCAGTACTTC; clone_size: -; v_call: TRBV5-6; d_call: TRBD1; j_call: TRBJ2-7
cdr3_aa: CSAGRDGNQPQHF; cdr3_nt: TGCAGTGCTGGCCGGGACGGCAATCAGCCCCAGCATTTT; clone_size: many; v_call: TRBV20-1; d_call: -; j_call: TRBJ1-5
cdr3_aa: CASSALAGGRVIEQFF; cdr3_nt: TGCGCCAGCAGCGCACTAGCGGGGGGGCGAGTGATTGAGCAGTTCTTC; clone_size: many; v_call: TRBV5-1; d_call: TRBD2; j_call: TRBJ2-1
cdr3_aa: CASGDGGPLQSYTF; cdr3_nt: TGTGCCAGCGGGGACGGAGGGCCACTTCAGAGCTACACCTTC; clone_size: many; v_call: TRBV12-3/TRBV12-4; d_call: -; j_call: TRBJ1-2
cdr3_aa: CASSFGGAVYGYTF; cdr3_nt: TGTGCCAGCAGCTTCGGGGGCGCGGTCTATGGCTACACCTTC; clone_size: many; v_call: TRBV6-1; d_call: -; j_call: TRBJ1-2
cdr3_aa: CASSSLSGQQYEQYF; cdr3_nt: TGCGCCAGCAGCTCCCTGAGCGGACAGCAATACGAGCAGTACTTC; clone_size: many; v_call: TRBV5-1; d_call: -; j_call: TRBJ2-7
cdr3_aa: CASSLDPRGEAFF; cdr3_nt: TGTGCCAGCAGCTTGGACCCCAGAGGTGAAGCTTTCTTT; clone_size: many; v_call: TRBV5-6; d_call: -; j_call: TRBJ1-1
cdr3_aa: CASSPDRGAPYEQYF; cdr3_nt: TGTGCCAGCAGCCCGGATAGGGGAGCTCCCTACGAGCAGTACTTC; clone_size: many; v_call: TRBV7-2; d_call: -; j_call: TRBJ2-7
cdr3_aa: CASSRVTGGTYEQYF; cdr3_nt: TGCGCCAGCAGCCGAGTGACAGGGGGCACCTACGAGCAGTACTTC; clone_size: many; v_call: TRBV4-1; d_call: TRBD1; j_call: TRBJ2-7
cdr3_aa: CASSSPGVWSYEQYF; cdr3_nt: TGTGCCAGCAGTTCACCAGGAGTGTGGTCCTACGAGCAGTACTTC; clone_size: many; v_call: TRBV27; d_call: -; j_call: TRBJ2-7
cdr3_aa: CASRLTGVNTGELFF; cdr3_nt: TGTGCCAGCAGACTTACAGGGGTGAACACCGGGGAGCTGTTTTTT; clone_size: many; v_call: TRBV3-1; d_call: TRBD1; j_call: TRBJ2-2
cdr3_aa: CASNAPGLNTEAFF; cdr3_nt: TGTGCCAGCAACGCCCCAGGTTTGAACACTGAAGCTTTCTTT; clone_size: many; v_call: TRBV6-1; d_call: -; j_call: TRBJ1-1
cdr3_aa: CASSRTEGQGSLIGYTF; cdr3_nt: TGTGCCAGCAGCCGTACAGAAGGACAGGGGAGTCTGATCGGCTACACCTTC; clone_size: many; v_call: TRBV25-1; d_call: TRBD1; j_call: TRBJ1-2
cdr3_aa: CASSLEVAEQFF; cdr3_nt: TGCGCCAGCAGCTTGGAAGTGGCTGAGCAGTTCTTC; clone_size: many; v_call: TRBV5-1; d_call: -; j_call: TRBJ2-1
cdr3_aa: CSARTDSNQPQHF; cdr3_nt: TGCAGTGCAAGGACAGATAGCAATCAGCCCCAGCATTTT; clone_size: many; v_call: TRBV20-1; d_call: -; j_call: TRBJ1-5
cdr3_aa: CASRKTGGDEKLFF; cdr3_nt: TGTGCCAGCAGAAAGACAGGGGGTGATGAAAAACTGTTTTTT; clone_size: -; v_call: TRBV28; d_call: TRBD1; j_call: TRBJ1-4
cdr3_aa: CSAPSPGRDRDTEAFF; cdr3_nt: TGCAGTGCCCCATCCCCCGGAAGGGACAGAGACACTGAAGCTTTCTTT; clone_size: many; v_call: TRBV20-1; d_call: TRBD1; j_call: TRBJ1-1
cdr3_aa: CATDRTGKNIQYF; cdr3_nt: TGTGCCACCGATAGGACGGGCAAAAACATTCAGTACTTC; clone_size: many; v_call: TRBV6-1; d_call: -; j_call: TRBJ2-4
cdr3_aa: CASSQSGGLQDTQYF; cdr3_nt: TGTGCCAGCAGCCAGAGCGGGGGGTTGCAAGATACGCAGTATTTT; clone_size: many; v_call: TRBV6-1; d_call: TRBD2; j_call: TRBJ2-3
cdr3_aa: CASSPVGRQETQYF; cdr3_nt: TGTGCCAGCAGCCCCGTAGGACGGCAAGAGACCCAGTACTTC; clone_size: -; v_call: TRBV3-1; d_call: -; j_call: TRBJ2-5
cdr3_aa: CASKIAGSTDTQYF; cdr3_nt: TGCGCCAGCAAAATAGCGGGGAGTACAGATACGCAGTATTTT; clone_size: many; v_call: TRBV5-1; d_call: TRBD2; j_call: TRBJ2-3
cdr3_aa: CSARGDRGGTDTQYF; cdr3_nt: TGCAGTGCTAGAGGCGACAGGGGTGGCACAGATACGCAGTATTTT; clone_size: many; v_call: TRBV20-1; d_call: TRBD1; j_call: TRBJ2-3
cdr3_aa: CASIAQVLRTDTQYF; cdr3_nt: TGTGCCAGTATCGCACAGGTCCTGCGCACAGATACGCAGTATTTT; clone_size: many; v_call: TRBV28; d_call: -; j_call: TRBJ2-3
cdr3_aa: CASSLASEYNEQFF; cdr3_nt: TGCGCCAGCAGCTTGGCCTCTGAGTACAATGAGCAGTTCTTC; clone_size: many; v_call: TRBV5-1; d_call: -; j_call: TRBJ2-1